This paragraph covers one T cell receptor beta chain sequence. Its antigen is currently unknown. Adult donors, all healthy and HIV-negative, had no recent acute infections or vaccinations. Investigators divided CD4+ cells into CD45RA+ naive and CD45RA-negative memory subsets. Germline trimming cut 4 bases from V and 3 bases from J; bases unmatched to any gene: 12. There are 16 residues in the CDR3. The germline V gene encodes CDR1 SGHRS and CDR2 YFSETQ. Profiling relied on immunoSEQ multiplex PCR, and the TCRdb table lists in-frame clones only, not all of them. The sample shows hundreds of thousands of clones, roughly 70% of them seen only once. The sample comes from a study of shared clonotypes between healthy human individuals. Study-wide results and caveats: Among donors, sharing of clonotypes was expected to be affected by sequencing depth. Memory subsets had estimated richness that was generally smaller than that of naive subsets.

The sequenced sample consisted of memory CD4+ T cells sorted from blood. Subset here: CD45RA-negative fraction. This clonotype was obtained from a woman in her twenties or thirties in good health. The chain carries TRBV5-1 and TRBJ2-7, with 8 bases matching TRBD2. Written as DNA, the CDR3 is TGCGCCAGCAGCCGCGTGGCAGCGGGAGAGAGCTACGAGCAGTACTTC. It translates to CASSRVAAGESYEQYF.